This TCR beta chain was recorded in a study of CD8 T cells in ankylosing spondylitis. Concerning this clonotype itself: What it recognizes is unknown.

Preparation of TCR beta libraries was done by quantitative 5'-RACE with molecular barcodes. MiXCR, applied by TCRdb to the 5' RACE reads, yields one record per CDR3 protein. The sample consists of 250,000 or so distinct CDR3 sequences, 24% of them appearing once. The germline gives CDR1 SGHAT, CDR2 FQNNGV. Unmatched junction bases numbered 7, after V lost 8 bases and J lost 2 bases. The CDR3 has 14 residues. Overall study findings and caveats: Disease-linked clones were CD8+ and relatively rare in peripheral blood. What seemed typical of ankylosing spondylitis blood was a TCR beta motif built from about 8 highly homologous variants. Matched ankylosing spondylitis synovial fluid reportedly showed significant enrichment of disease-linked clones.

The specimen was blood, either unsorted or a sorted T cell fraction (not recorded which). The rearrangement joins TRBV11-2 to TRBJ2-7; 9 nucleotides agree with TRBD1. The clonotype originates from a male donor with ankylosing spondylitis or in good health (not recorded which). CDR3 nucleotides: TGTGCCAGCGGACTACAGGGGGCCCCCTACGAGCAGTACTTC. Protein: CASGLQGAPYEQYF.